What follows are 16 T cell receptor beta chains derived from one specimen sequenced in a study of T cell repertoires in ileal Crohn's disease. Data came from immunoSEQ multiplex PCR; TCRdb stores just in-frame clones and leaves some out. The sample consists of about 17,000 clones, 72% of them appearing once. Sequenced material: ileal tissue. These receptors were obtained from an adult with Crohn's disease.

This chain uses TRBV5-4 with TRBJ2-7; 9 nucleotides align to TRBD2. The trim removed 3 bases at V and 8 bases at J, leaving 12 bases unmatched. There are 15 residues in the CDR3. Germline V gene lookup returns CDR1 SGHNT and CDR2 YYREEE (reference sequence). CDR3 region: CASSSPGSGRGKQYF. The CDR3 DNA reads TGTGCCAGCAGCTCCCCGGGTAGCGGGAGAGGTAAGCAGTACTTC.

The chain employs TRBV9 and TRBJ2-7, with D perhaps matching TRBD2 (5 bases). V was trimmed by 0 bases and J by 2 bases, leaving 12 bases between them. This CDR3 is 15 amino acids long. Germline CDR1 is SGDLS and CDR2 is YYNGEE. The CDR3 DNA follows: TGTGCCAGCAGCGTAGGTCCCCTAGCCCCCTACGAGCAGTACTTC. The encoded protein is CASSVGPLAPYEQYF. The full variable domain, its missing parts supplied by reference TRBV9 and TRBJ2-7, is DSGVTQTPKHLITATGQRVTLRCSPRSGDLSVYWYQQSLDQGLQFLIQYYNGEERAKGNILERFSAQQFPDLHSELNLSSLELGDSALYFCASSVGPLAPYEQYFGPGTRLTVT.

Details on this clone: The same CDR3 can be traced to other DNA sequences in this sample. The CDR3 protein is CASSPDRAETQYF. In DNA, the CDR3 is TGCGCCAGCAGTCCGGACAGGGCGGAGACCCAGTACTTC. The V and J genes are TRBV10-1 and TRBJ2-5; TRBD1 matches at 8 bases. The V and J ends lost 5 bases and 5 bases, in that order; junction bases with no gene match: 4. Germline CDR1 and CDR2: WNHNN and SYGVQD (reference sequence). This CDR3 has 13 amino acids.

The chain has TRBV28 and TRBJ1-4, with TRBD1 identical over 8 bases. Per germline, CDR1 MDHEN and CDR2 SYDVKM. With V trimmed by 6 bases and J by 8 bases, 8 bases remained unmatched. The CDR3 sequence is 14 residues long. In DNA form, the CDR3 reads TGTGCCAGCAGCATAGTGACAGGGGACGAAAAACTGTTTTTT. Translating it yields CASSIVTGDEKLFF.

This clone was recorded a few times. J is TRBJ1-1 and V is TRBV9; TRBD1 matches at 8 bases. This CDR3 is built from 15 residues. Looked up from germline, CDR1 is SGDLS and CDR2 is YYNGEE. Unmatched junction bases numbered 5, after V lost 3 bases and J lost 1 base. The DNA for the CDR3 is TGTGCCAGCAGCGCATCAGACAGGGGGAACACTGAAGCTTTCTTT. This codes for CASSASDRGNTEAFF.

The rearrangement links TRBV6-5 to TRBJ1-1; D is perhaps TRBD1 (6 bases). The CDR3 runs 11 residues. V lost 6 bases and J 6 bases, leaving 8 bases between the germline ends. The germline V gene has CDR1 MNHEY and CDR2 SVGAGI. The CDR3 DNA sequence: TGTGCCAGCAGGGCAGGGGCTGAAGCTTTCTTT. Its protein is CASRAGAEAFF.

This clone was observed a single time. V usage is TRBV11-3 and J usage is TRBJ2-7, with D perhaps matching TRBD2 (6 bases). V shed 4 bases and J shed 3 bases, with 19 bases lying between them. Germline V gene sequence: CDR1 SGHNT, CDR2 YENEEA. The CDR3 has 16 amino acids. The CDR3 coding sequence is TGTGCCAGCAGCTCAGTGCGGGGCCCGTCGCGCTACGAGCAGTACTTC. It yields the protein CASSSVRGPSRYEQYF. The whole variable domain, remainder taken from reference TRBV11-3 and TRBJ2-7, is EAGVVQSPRYKIIEKKQPVAFWCNPISGHNTLYWYLQNLGQGPELLIRYENEEAVDDSQLPKDRFSAERLKGVDSTLKIQPAELGDSAVYLCASSSVRGPSRYEQYFGPGTRLTVT.

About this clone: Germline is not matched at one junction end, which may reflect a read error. As DNA, the CDR3 is TGTGCCAGCAGCTTGGGGGGACAGGGGAGTCTAATCCACTTC. It codes for CASSLGGQGSLIHF. The gene calls are TRBV5-5 and TRBJ2-5, with 10 positions matching TRBD1. Germline assignment: CDR1 SGHKS and CDR2 YYEKEE (reference sequence). The CDR3 extends over 14 amino acids. Using reference TRBV5-5 and TRBJ2-5 for the parts outside the CDR3, the full variable domain is DAGVTQSPTHLIKTRGQQVTLRCSPISGHKSVSWYQQVLGQGPQFIFQYYEKEERGRGNFPDRFSARQFPNYSSELNVNALLLGDSALYLCASSLGGQGSLIHFGPGTRLLVL.

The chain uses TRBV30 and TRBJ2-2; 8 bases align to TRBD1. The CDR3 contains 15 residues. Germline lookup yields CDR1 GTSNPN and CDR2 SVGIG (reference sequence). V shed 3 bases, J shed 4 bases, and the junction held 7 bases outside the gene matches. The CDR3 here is CAWRFQGAVTGELFF. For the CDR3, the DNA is TGTGCCTGGAGGTTCCAGGGGGCGGTCACCGGGGAGCTGTTTTTT.

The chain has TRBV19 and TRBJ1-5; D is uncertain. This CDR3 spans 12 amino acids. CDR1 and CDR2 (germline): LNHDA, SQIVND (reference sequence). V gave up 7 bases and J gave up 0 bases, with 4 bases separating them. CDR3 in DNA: TGTGCCAGTAAACATAGCAATCAGCCCCAGCATTTT. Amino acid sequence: CASKHSNQPQHF.

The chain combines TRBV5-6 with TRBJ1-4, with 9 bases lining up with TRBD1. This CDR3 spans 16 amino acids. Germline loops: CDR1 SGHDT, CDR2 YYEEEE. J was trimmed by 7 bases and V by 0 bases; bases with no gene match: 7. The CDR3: CASSLGPGTGSEKLFF. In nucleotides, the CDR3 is TGTGCCAGCAGCTTGGGTCCGGGGACAGGGAGTGAAAAACTGTTTTTT. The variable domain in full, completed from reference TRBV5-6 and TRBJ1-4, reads DAGVTQSPTHLIKTRGQQVTLRCSPKSGHDTVSWYQQALGQGPQFIFQYYEEEERQRGNFPDRFSGHQFPNYSSELNVNALLLGDSALYLCASSLGPGTGSEKLFFGSGTQLSVL.

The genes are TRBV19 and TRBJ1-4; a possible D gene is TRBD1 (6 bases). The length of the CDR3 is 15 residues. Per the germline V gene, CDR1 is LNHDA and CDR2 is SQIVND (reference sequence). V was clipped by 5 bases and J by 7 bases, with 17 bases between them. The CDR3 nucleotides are TGTGCCAGTAGTGGATCGGGGGGGCGCGTTGAAAAACTGTTTTTT. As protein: CASSGSGGRVEKLFF.

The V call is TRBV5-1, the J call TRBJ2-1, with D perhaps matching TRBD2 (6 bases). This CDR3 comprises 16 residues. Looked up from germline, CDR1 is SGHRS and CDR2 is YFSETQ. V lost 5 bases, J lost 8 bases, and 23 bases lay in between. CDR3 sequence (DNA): TGCGCCAGCAGGCCACCGGGACTGGGCTTAAGGGATGAGCAGTTCTTC. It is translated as CASRPPGLGLRDEQFF.

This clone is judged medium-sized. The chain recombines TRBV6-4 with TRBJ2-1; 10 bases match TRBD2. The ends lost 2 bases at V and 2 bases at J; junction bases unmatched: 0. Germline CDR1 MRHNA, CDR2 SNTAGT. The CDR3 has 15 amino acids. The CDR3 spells CASSDSGGAYNEQFF. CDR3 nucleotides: TGTGCCAGCAGTGACAGCGGGGGGGCCTACAATGAGCAGTTCTTC.

CDR3 in DNA: TGTGCCAGCAGTGCGACGACAGGGTACGGAAACACCATATATTTT. Translated, it gives CASSATTGYGNTIYF. The V call is TRBV6-1, the J call TRBJ1-3; TRBD1 matches at 7 bases. This CDR3 is built from 15 residues. The junction had 7 bases not matched to a gene; V was cut back by 4 bases and J by 4 bases. Germline V gene sequence: CDR1 MNHNS, CDR2 SASEGT.

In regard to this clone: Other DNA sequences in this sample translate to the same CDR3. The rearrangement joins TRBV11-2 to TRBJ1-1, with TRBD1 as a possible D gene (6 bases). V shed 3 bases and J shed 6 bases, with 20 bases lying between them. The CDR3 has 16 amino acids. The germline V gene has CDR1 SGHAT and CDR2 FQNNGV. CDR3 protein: CASSLKGTLLDAEAFF. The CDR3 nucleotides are TGTGCCAGCAGCTTGAAAGGGACACTCCTTGACGCTGAAGCTTTCTTT.